Below are 32 T cell receptor beta chains sequenced from a single sample in a study of blood T cell repertoires in COVID-19. The data were produced by immunoSEQ multiplex PCR, yet TCRdb's version contains in-frame clones alone and is incomplete. The repertoire includes 100,000 to 150,000 clones, around 81% of them detected once, and approximately 12% sits in the top ten. Sample: peripheral blood. Every receptor here comes from a man between 60 and 75 years old with acute or convalescent COVID-19.

V is TRBV19 and J is TRBJ1-6; D may be TRBD1 (6 bases). Per germline, CDR1 LNHDA and CDR2 SQIVND (reference sequence). CDR3 size: 13 residues. Between the trimmed V and J ends, which lost 5 bases and 8 bases, there was a span of 10 bases. The CDR3 protein is CASSFYRDSPLHF. The CDR3 nucleotides are TGTGCCAGTAGTTTCTACAGGGATTCACCCCTCCACTTT.

This chain links TRBV11-2 with TRBJ2-2; D gene ambiguous. Germline CDR1 is SGHAT and CDR2 is FQNNGV. V lost 5 bases and J 9 bases, leaving 7 bases between the germline ends. The CDR3 extends over 11 amino acids. CDR3 protein: CASSLEWELFF. CDR3 in DNA: TGTGCCAGCAGCCTGGAGTGGGAGCTGTTTTTT.

The rearrangement links TRBV3-1 (or the pseudogene TRBV3-2) to TRBJ1-6; D might be TRBD1 (6 bases). The CDR3 consists of 14 residues. Germline V gene lookup returns CDR1 LGHDT and CDR2 YNNKEL (reference sequence). Deletions cut 3 bases from V and 9 bases from J, with 12 bases between. Here the CDR3 reads CASSQGGLGSPLHF. In nucleotides, the CDR3 is TGTGCCAGCAGCCAGGGGGGGCTCGGTTCACCCCTCCACTTT.

The chain links TRBV28 to TRBJ1-3; possible D gene TRBD1, 5 bases. Trimming removed 7 bases at V and 2 bases at J, with 15 bases between. Germline loops: CDR1 MDHEN, CDR2 SYDVKM. CDR3 size: 15 residues. The CDR3 coding sequence is TGTGCCAGCACCCCCCCGGGGGACGCTGGAAACACCATATATTTT. It translates to CASTPPGDAGNTIYF.

The chain uses TRBV29-1 and TRBJ1-3; D unclear. The CDR3 contains 13 residues. From germline, CDR1 is SQVTM and CDR2 ANQGSEA. The V end was cut by 7 bases, the J end by 0 bases, with 10 bases between. The chain's CDR3 is CSASPPSGNTIYF. The CDR3 region has the DNA TGCAGCGCTAGCCCCCCCTCTGGAAACACCATATATTTT.

The V and J genes are TRBV9 and TRBJ1-1, with unresolved D. Trimming removed 2 bases from V and 6 bases from J, with 11 bases in between. This CDR3 contains 13 residues. Germline assignment: CDR1 SGDLS and CDR2 YYNGEE. This CDR3 reads CASSVSSGAEAFF. As DNA, the CDR3 is TGTGCCAGCAGCGTTTCGTCCGGTGCTGAAGCTTTCTTT. The whole variable domain, filled in from reference TRBV9 and TRBJ1-1, reads DSGVTQTPKHLITATGQRVTLRCSPRSGDLSVYWYQQSLDQGLQFLIQYYNGEERAKGNILERFSAQQFPDLHSELNLSSLELGDSALYFCASSVSSGAEAFFGQGTRLTVV.

This sequence joins TRBV11-3 and TRBJ2-5; 9 positions agree with TRBD2. This CDR3 spans 13 amino acids. The V segment lost 5 bases and the J segment 5 bases; nucleotides outside the gene matches: 3. Per germline, CDR1 SGHNT and CDR2 YENEEA. The chain's CDR3 is CASSPAGGETQYF. The CDR3 DNA reads as TGTGCCAGCAGCCCTGCGGGGGGGGAGACCCAGTACTTC. Full variable domain (remainder filled in from reference TRBV11-3 and TRBJ2-5): EAGVVQSPRYKIIEKKQPVAFWCNPISGHNTLYWYLQNLGQGPELLIRYENEEAVDDSQLPKDRFSAERLKGVDSTLKIQPAELGDSAVYLCASSPAGGETQYFGPGTRLLVL.

In its sample, this clone was seen a few times. V is TRBV28 and J is TRBJ2-2; TRBD2 matches at 10 bases. CDR3 length: 16 amino acids. After removal of 1 base from V and 3 bases from J, the junction contained 2 bases not matched to a gene. Germline V gives CDR1 MDHEN, CDR2 SYDVKM. The CDR3 bases are TGTGCCAGCAGTTTATTTAGCGGGAGGCACACCGGGGAGCTGTTTTTT. This sequence encodes CASSLFSGRHTGELFF.

This chain joins TRBV6-5 and TRBJ1-4; possibly TRBD1 for D (5 bases). V lost 2 bases and J 5 bases, leaving 15 bases between the germline ends. Germline CDR1 MNHEY, CDR2 SVGAGI. This CDR3 contains 16 residues. The DNA for the CDR3 is TGTGCCAGCAGTTACGGTCCAGGGTCACCCAATGAAAAACTGTTTTTT. It translates to CASSYGPGSPNEKLFF.

This chain uses TRBV5-4 with TRBJ2-7; 11 nucleotides line up with TRBD1. The CDR3 length is 14 residues. V lost 5 bases to trimming and J lost 2 bases; unmatched junction nucleotides: 3. Germline CDR1 and CDR2: SGHNT and YYREEE (reference sequence). The CDR3 nucleotides read TGTGCCAGCAGTCGGGGACAGGGGGCCTACGAGCAGTACTTC. Encoded protein: CASSRGQGAYEQYF.

The V and J genes are TRBV27 and TRBJ2-3; the match to TRBD2 covers 9 bases. From germline, CDR1 is MNHEY and CDR2 SMNVEV (reference sequence). The V and J ends lost 4 bases and 0 bases, in that order; junction bases with no gene match: 20. The CDR3 is 21 amino acids. The CDR3 DNA reads TGTGCCAGCAGTTACAAATATACGGGCGGGAGGGAGCTTTCTAGCACAGATACGCAGTATTTT. Translating it yields CASSYKYTGGRELSSTDTQYF.

The table lists this clone with a few counts. V is TRBV27 and J is TRBJ2-3; the D is unclear. The germline V gene has CDR1 MNHEY and CDR2 SMNVEV (reference sequence). Deletions cut 5 bases from V and 4 bases from J, with 13 bases between. The CDR3 has 14 amino acids. CDR3 residues: CASSDRSGADTQYF. In nucleotides, the CDR3 is TGTGCCAGCAGTGACCGGTCTGGAGCAGATACGCAGTATTTT.

Only one count was recorded for this clone. The chain couples TRBV6-4 to TRBJ1-2; D is uncertain. The germline V gene has CDR1 MRHNA and CDR2 SNTAGT. V was shortened by 9 bases and J by 7 bases, with 15 bases between the two germline ends. The CDR3 is made up of 12 amino acids. The CDR3 DNA is TGTGCCAGGAGAAGAATGGTTTGTGGCTACACCTTC. Its protein is CARRRMVCGYTF.

V and J are TRBV7-8 and TRBJ2-7, with D unclear. V lost 3 bases and J 6 bases, leaving 9 bases between the germline ends. This CDR3 comprises 12 residues. CDR1 and CDR2 from the germline V gene are SGHVS and FQNEAQ. The CDR3 loop is CASSFSLSEQYF. In nucleotides, the CDR3 is TGTGCCAGCAGCTTTAGCCTGTCCGAGCAGTACTTC.

The table lists this clone with a count of one. This chain joins TRBV5-4 and TRBJ1-1; 7 nucleotides line up with TRBD1. J gave up 7 bases and V 4 bases, and 10 bases lay outside the gene matches. This CDR3 is built from 14 residues. CDR1 is SGHNT and CDR2 is YYREEE in the germline V gene (reference sequence). The CDR3 region has the DNA TGTGCCAGCAGCCTTAAAACAGGGGACCTTGAAGCTTTCTTT. Its protein product is CASSLKTGDLEAFF.

This rearrangement joins TRBV5-4 to TRBJ1-1, with D possibly TRBD1 on 5 matching bases. The germline CDR1 and CDR2 sequences are SGHNT and YYREEE (reference sequence). Trimming pared 4 bases from V and 1 base from J, leaving 11 bases between. CDR3 size: 14 residues. The CDR3: CASSRGGENTEAFF. Here the CDR3 DNA reads TGTGCCAGCAGCCGGGGCGGGGAGAACACTGAAGCTTTCTTT.

The chain uses TRBV29-1 and TRBJ1-2; D unclear. The CDR3 has 11 amino acids. V shed 3 bases and J shed 7 bases, with 9 bases lying between them. CDR1 and CDR2 from the germline V gene are SQVTM and ANQGSEA. The DNA of the CDR3 is TGCAGCGTTGAGATCGGCGGTGGCTACACCTTC. Protein sequence: CSVEIGGGYTF.

This chain joins TRBV3-1 (or the pseudogene TRBV3-2) and TRBJ1-1, with D uncertain. Germline values: CDR1 LGHDT, CDR2 YNNKEL (reference sequence). V lost 2 bases and J lost 8, with 12 bases in between. The CDR3 consists of 13 residues. CDR3 DNA: TGTGCCAGCAGCCAATTTATTGGCACCGAAGCTTTCTTT. Its translation is CASSQFIGTEAFF.

This clone was observed a few times. The chain couples TRBV30 to TRBJ2-3; 8 bases line up with TRBD2. The trim removed 0 bases at V and 6 bases at J, leaving 17 bases unmatched. CDR3 length: 18 residues. The germline CDR1 and CDR2 sequences are GTSNPN and SVGIG (reference sequence). The CDR3 DNA is TGTGCCTGGAGTGTCCGAAGCCTAGCGGGTTCTCGGGGTGATACGCAGTATTTT. It translates to CAWSVRSLAGSRGDTQYF.

V and J are TRBV30 and TRBJ2-7; tentative D call: TRBD2 (6 bases). The V gene's germline CDR1 is GTSNPN and CDR2 SVGIG (reference sequence). Trimming took 0 bases from V and 1 from J, leaving 10 bases between them. The length of the CDR3 is 14 residues. CDR3 in DNA: TGTGCCTGGAGTGTCCTAGCGAATTCCTACGAGCAGTACTTC. It encodes CAWSVLANSYEQYF.

This clone was recorded at least ten times. This chain connects TRBV24-1 to TRBJ2-3; tentatively, D is TRBD2 (6 bases). The CDR3 runs to 15 residues. CDR1 KGHDR and CDR2 SFDVKD come from the germline V gene. With 7 bases removed from V and 5 bases from J, the gap between germline ends came to 18 bases. Here the CDR3 DNA reads TGTGCCACCAGCGCTGGGGGGACCGGCGGAGATACGCAGTATTTT. Protein sequence: CATSAGGTGGDTQYF.

The V and J genes are TRBV29-1 and TRBJ2-4, with TRBD2 matching over 11 bases. V lost 3 bases to trimming and J lost 4 bases; unmatched junction nucleotides: 8. The CDR3 sequence is 16 residues long. Germline V gives CDR1 SQVTM, CDR2 ANQGSEA. The CDR3 nucleotides read TGCAGCGTTGATGGCTTAGCGGGAGGGTTGAAAAACATTCAGTACTTC. Its protein is CSVDGLAGGLKNIQYF.

The chain recombines TRBV6-5 with TRBJ2-5; 10 bases line up with TRBD1. Germline CDR1 is MNHEY and CDR2 is SVGAGI. Germline trimming cut 6 bases from V and 6 bases from J; bases unmatched to any gene: 4. The CDR3 extends over 13 amino acids. The CDR3 is CASRTGGKKTQYF. As DNA, the CDR3 is TGTGCCAGCAGGACAGGGGGCAAAAAGACCCAGTACTTC.

This chain joins TRBV19 and TRBJ2-1, with TRBD2 matching 14 bases. CDR1 LNHDA and CDR2 SQIVND come from the germline V gene (reference sequence). CDR3 size: 17 residues. V dropped 4 bases and J dropped 3; count of bases not matched to a gene: 5. Here the CDR3 reads CASSTRLAGGIYNEQFF. The CDR3 region has the DNA TGTGCCAGTAGTACCCGACTAGCGGGAGGGATCTACAATGAGCAGTTCTTC.

The V and J genes are TRBV7-9 and TRBJ1-1; the D is unclear. V shed 5 bases and J shed 1 base, with 11 bases lying between them. The germline V gene has CDR1 SEHNR and CDR2 FQNEAQ (reference sequence). The CDR3 loop spans 14 amino acids. CDR3 amino acids: CASSARLGNTEAFF. The DNA of the CDR3 is TGTGCCAGCAGCGCTAGACTGGGGAACACTGAAGCTTTCTTT.

This clone was seen just once. The chain couples TRBV4-2 to TRBJ1-5; D perhaps matches TRBD1 (5 bases). The CDR3 has 19 amino acids. Trimming cost V 0 bases and J 2 bases, with 20 bases left between them. Germline V lookup: CDR1 LGHNA, CDR2 YNFKEQ. The CDR3 protein is CASSQDLPGRDGGNQPQHF. As DNA, the CDR3 is TGTGCCAGCAGCCAAGATTTACCCGGCAGGGATGGAGGCAATCAGCCCCAGCATTTT.

V usage is TRBV28 and J usage is TRBJ2-2; maybe TRBD2 (6 bases). This CDR3 is built from 15 residues. Germline V gene lookup returns CDR1 MDHEN and CDR2 SYDVKM. Deletions cut 7 bases from V and 4 bases from J, with 16 bases between. The CDR3 loop is CASIRAGIFTGELFF. As DNA, the CDR3 is TGTGCCAGCATAAGGGCGGGGATATTCACCGGGGAGCTGTTTTTT.

The rearrangement uses TRBV18 and TRBJ2-1; TRBD2 agrees at 9 bases. Germline-derived CDR1 and CDR2 are KGHSH and LQKENI. V shed 4 bases, J shed 10 bases, and the junction held 11 bases outside the gene matches. CDR3 size: 15 residues. The CDR3 protein is CASSRGVAGEVEQFF. The CDR3, as DNA: TGTGCCAGCTCACGCGGAGTAGCGGGAGAAGTAGAGCAGTTCTTC.

The rearrangement uses TRBV6-1 and TRBJ2-4; D is unclear. Germline CDR1 is MNHNS and CDR2 is SASEGT. With 2 bases removed from V and 1 base from J, the gap between germline ends came to 6 bases. The CDR3 contains 14 residues. The CDR3 nucleotides read TGTGCCAGCAGTGAATCTAGGGCCAAAAACATTCAGTACTTC. As protein: CASSESRAKNIQYF.

V gene TRBV7-9 combines with J gene TRBJ2-1; 8 bases agree with TRBD2. CDR3 length: 15 amino acids. V trimming: 3 bases; J trimming: 5 bases; junction bases outside the gene matches: 6. Germline CDR1 SEHNR, CDR2 FQNEAQ (reference sequence). Here the CDR3 DNA reads TGTGCCAGCAGCTTTTTTCTAGCGGGTAACAATGAGCAGTTCTTC. Encoded protein: CASSFFLAGNNEQFF.

The chain links TRBV2 to TRBJ2-7; 9 bases are shared with TRBD2. Trimming removed 0 bases from V and 9 bases from J; junction bases left unmatched: 6. The CDR3 length is 14 residues. From germline, CDR1 is SNHLY and CDR2 FYNNEI. The CDR3 region has the DNA TGTGCCAGCAGTGAAGCCGGGCTAGCGGGGACGCAGTACTTC. Translation: CASSEAGLAGTQYF.

This chain joins TRBV5-1 and TRBJ2-5, with 9 bases that match TRBD2. The CDR3 extends over 14 amino acids. CDR1 SGHRS and CDR2 YFSETQ come from the germline V gene. Trimming at V came to 4 bases and at J to 8 bases, leaving 9 bases not matched to a gene. The DNA for the CDR3 is TGCGCCAGCAGCCAGGATAGCGGGAGAGCCACCCAGTACTTC. Encoded protein: CASSQDSGRATQYF.